A selection of T cell receptor beta chains follows, all from one sample in a study of blood T cell repertoires in COVID-19. Only in-frame clones appear in the TCRdb table, and some are missing; sequencing was by immunoSEQ multiplex PCR. Of more than 250,000 clones listed, about nine tenths are singletons. The sample was PBMCs or T cells enriched from blood (not recorded which). Receptors originate from a woman between 35 and 50 years old with acute COVID-19. Each CDR3 is given with its conserved first and last residue. Each record gives: clone size, D gene, V gene, J gene, CDR3 DNA, CDR3 protein. The D gene is left open where the match is weak. Only some rows state a clone size, as once, few, many or a class for expanded clones.

once	.	TRBV10-3	TRBJ2-3	TGTGCCATTACTAGCAATTTGGGCACAGATACGCAGTATTTT	CAITSNLGTDTQYF
.	.	TRBV28	TRBJ1-1	TGTGCCAGCAGTTTACTCCGGGGTGGAACTGAAGCTTTCTTT	CASSLLRGGTEAFF
.	.	TRBV20-1	TRBJ1-5	TGCAGTGCTAGTATTCCGGGTATTGGCAATCAGCCCCAGCATTTT	CSASIPGIGNQPQHF
.	TRBD2	TRBV9	TRBJ2-1	TGTGCCAGCAGCGTAAGTTCTAGCGGGGTGAGTGAGCAGTTCTTC	CASSVSSSGVSEQFF
.	.	TRBV13	TRBJ2-3	TGTGCCAGCAGCCGCCGGGATACGCAGTATTTT	CASSRRDTQYF
.	.	TRBV6-6	TRBJ1-5	TGTGCCAGCAGTTCCCATGGCGGTAATCAGCCCCAGCATTTT	CASSSHGGNQPQHF
.	.	TRBV4-3	TRBJ2-2	TGCGCCAGCAGCCGAGACCCGACCGGGGAGCTGTTTTTT	CASSRDPTGELFF
.	.	TRBV3-1/TRBV3-2	TRBJ2-1	TGTGCCAGCAGCCAGGCAGCGGCAATTTACAATGAGCAGTTCTTC	CASSQAAAIYNEQFF
.	TRBD1	TRBV7-2	TRBJ1-6	TGTGCCAGCAGCCCCTGGACAGGGGGCCTTTATAATTCACCCCTCCACTTT	CASSPWTGGLYNSPLHF
.	.	TRBV7-6	TRBJ2-7	TGTGCCAGCAGCTTAGGCGGCCTCGGGAGCTCCTACGAGCAGTACTTC	CASSLGGLGSSYEQYF
.	.	TRBV5-1	TRBJ1-1	TGCGCCAGCAGCTTGGGATCAGTCAACACTGAAGCTTTCTTT	CASSLGSVNTEAFF
.	TRBD1	TRBV7-9	TRBJ2-7	TGTGCCAGCAGCTTAGCCGGGACAGGGGACGAGCAGTACTTC	CASSLAGTGDEQYF
.	TRBD1	TRBV11-2	TRBJ2-7	TGTGCCAGCAGCTTAGCTGGGACAGATTACTACGAGCAGTACTTC	CASSLAGTDYYEQYF
many	.	TRBV2	TRBJ2-6	TGTGCCAGCAGTGAAAGGGGTGGGCAGGTCGTGGCCAACGTCCTGACTTTC	CASSERGGQVVANVLTF
.	.	TRBV5-4	TRBJ1-2	TGTGCCAGCAGCCCGGACAGAAGCCTCCCGGGTGGCTACACCTTC	CASSPDRSLPGGYTF
few	.	TRBV27	TRBJ1-5	TGTGCCAGCAGTTACGGGGGTGGTCAGCCCCAGCATTTT	CASSYGGGQPQHF
.	TRBD2	TRBV29-1	TRBJ2-2	TGCAGCGTTTTTCGAGCGGGAGCCTCATCCGGGGAGCTGTTTTTT	CSVFRAGASSGELFF
.	.	TRBV27	TRBJ1-5	TGTGCCAGCAGTTGGACAGCTTATCAGCCCCAGCATTTT	CASSWTAYQPQHF
.	.	TRBV6-5	TRBJ1-2	TGTGCCAGCAGTTCTCGTATCCTAGACTATGGCTACACCTTC	CASSSRILDYGYTF
.	.	TRBV6-5	TRBJ2-2	TGTGCCAGCAGTTATGTAGCAGGGGTTTCCGGGGAGCTGTTTTTT	CASSYVAGVSGELFF
.	.	TRBV4-3	TRBJ1-4	TGCGCCAGCAGCCAAGATCTGCAGGGGTCCGCTACCTATGAAAAACTGTTTTTT	CASSQDLQGSATYEKLFF
.	.	TRBV3-1/TRBV3-2	TRBJ2-5	TGTGCCAGCAGCCGACGGTGGGGCTCCCAAGAGACCCAGTACTTC	CASSRRWGSQETQYF
.	.	TRBV5-1	TRBJ1-3	TGCGCCAGCCGAAGAGAGAGCTCTGGAAACACCATATATTTT	CASRRESSGNTIYF
few	.	TRBV28	TRBJ1-1	TGTGCCAGCCAGACTGCAGGGCTAGGCACTGAAGCTTTCTTT	CASQTAGLGTEAFF
.	.	TRBV27	TRBJ1-5	TGTGCCAGCAGACGGGACTATTTGGGCAATCAGCCCCAGCATTTT	CASRRDYLGNQPQHF
.	TRBD1	TRBV6-1	TRBJ1-2	TGTGCCAGCAGTGCGGGGTCCGGACAGGCTCGATATGGCTACACCTTC	CASSAGSGQARYGYTF
.	.	TRBV18	TRBJ2-7	TGTGCCAGCTCACCGGGACATCGCAGGGACGAGCAGTACTTC	CASSPGHRRDEQYF
.	.	TRBV6-5	TRBJ1-2	TGTGCCAGCAGTTACGGTCAGGATGGCTACACCTTC	CASSYGQDGYTF
.	.	TRBV28	TRBJ2-1	TGTGCCAGCAGTTTATGGGCCTCCTACAATGAGCAGTTCTTC	CASSLWASYNEQFF
.	TRBD1	TRBV5-8	TRBJ1-2	TGTGCCAGCAGCTTGCCCGACAGGGGAGGTGGCTACACCTTC	CASSLPDRGGGYTF
.	TRBD1	TRBV3-1/TRBV3-2	TRBJ2-7	TGTGCCAGCAGCTACCGGGACAGAGCCTACGAGCAGTACTTC	CASSYRDRAYEQYF
.	.	TRBV5-1	TRBJ2-6	TGCGCCAGCAGCGTGACAGAGGCTGGGGCCAACGTCCTGACTTTC	CASSVTEAGANVLTF
.	TRBD2	TRBV6-4	TRBJ2-1	TGTGCCAGCAGGACGAAGCGGGAGGAGTACAATGAGCAGTTCTTC	CASRTKREEYNEQFF
few	TRBD1	TRBV6-6	TRBJ2-6	TGTGCCAGCAGCCCAACGAAGGGACAGGGGGCGGTATTTGGGGCCAACGTCCTGACTTTC	CASSPTKGQGAVFGANVLTF
.	.	TRBV4-3	TRBJ1-6	TGCGCCAGCAGCCAAGTAGAAGGCAGGGAATCACCCCTCCACTTT	CASSQVEGRESPLHF
once	.	TRBV5-6	TRBJ2-1	TGTGCCAGCAGCTGGGGGCCTAGCCCCAATGAGCAGTTCTTC	CASSWGPSPNEQFF
.	.	TRBV7-8	TRBJ2-1	TGTGCCAGCAGCAAGAGACAGGGACTTTCATGGCCGTTCTTC	CASSKRQGLSWPFF
.	.	TRBV7-2	TRBJ2-7	TGTGCCAGCAGCACGCAACAGGGCGGCGAGCAGTACTTC	CASSTQQGGEQYF
once	TRBD2	TRBV3-1/TRBV3-2	TRBJ2-3	TGTGCCAGCAGCCAACCCCCTCCTCTAGCGGGAGGGCCTATAGATACGCAGTATTTT	CASSQPPPLAGGPIDTQYF
.	.	TRBV15	TRBJ2-7	TGTGCCACCACCGCTGGGGCTGATTCCTACGAGCAGTACTTC	CATTAGADSYEQYF
few	.	TRBV5-8	TRBJ2-3	TGTGCCAGCAGCTTGGTTCTATCGGGGACTCCAGGCGCTTCGGAGTATTTT	CASSLVLSGTPGASEYF
.	.	TRBV28	TRBJ1-2	TGTGCCAGCAGTTCCCCGACAGGTTTCTATGGCTACACCTTC	CASSSPTGFYGYTF
.	.	TRBV29-1	TRBJ1-1	TGCAGCGTTGACGGAAGCCTCACGGGCACTGAAGCTTTCTTT	CSVDGSLTGTEAFF
few	.	TRBV7-9	TRBJ2-5	TGTGCCAGCAGCTTTTCAGGGCACCAGTACTTC	CASSFSGHQYF
.	TRBD1	TRBV5-4	TRBJ2-1	TGTGCCAGCAGCTATTGGACAGGGGAGAGCGACAATGAGCAGTTCTTC	CASSYWTGESDNEQFF
.	TRBD2	TRBV10-3	TRBJ2-1	TGTGCCATCAGTGAGACTAGCGGGCACTCCTACAATGAGCAGTTCTTC	CAISETSGHSYNEQFF
.	.	TRBV9	TRBJ2-2	TGTGCCAGCAGCCCTTGGGGACTCGGGGAGCTGTTTTTT	CASSPWGLGELFF
.	.	TRBV3-1/TRBV3-2	TRBJ1-2	TGTGCCAGCAGCCAAGATTGGAGGGAGAACTATGGCTACACCTTC	CASSQDWRENYGYTF